This T cell receptor (beta chain) emerged from a study of cytomegalovirus exposure and HLA in healthy donors. Primers for the PCR totalled 60 Vbeta and 13 Jbeta. Data came from immunoSEQ multiplex PCR; TCRdb stores just in-frame clones and leaves some out. The sample holds approximately 150,000 clones, around 59% seen once. V was shortened by 4 bases and J by 2 bases, with 7 bases between the two germline ends. The CDR3 covers 13 residues. Germline CDR1 is KGHSH and CDR2 is LQKENI. The TCR originated in a male donor in good health and CMV-seronegative. The sequenced sample was PBMCs. The chain recombines TRBV18 with TRBJ2-3; D might be TRBD2 (5 bases). The CDR3 spells CASSLRDTDTQYF. CDR3 in DNA: TGTGCCAGCTCACTCCGGGACACAGATACGCAGTATTTT.